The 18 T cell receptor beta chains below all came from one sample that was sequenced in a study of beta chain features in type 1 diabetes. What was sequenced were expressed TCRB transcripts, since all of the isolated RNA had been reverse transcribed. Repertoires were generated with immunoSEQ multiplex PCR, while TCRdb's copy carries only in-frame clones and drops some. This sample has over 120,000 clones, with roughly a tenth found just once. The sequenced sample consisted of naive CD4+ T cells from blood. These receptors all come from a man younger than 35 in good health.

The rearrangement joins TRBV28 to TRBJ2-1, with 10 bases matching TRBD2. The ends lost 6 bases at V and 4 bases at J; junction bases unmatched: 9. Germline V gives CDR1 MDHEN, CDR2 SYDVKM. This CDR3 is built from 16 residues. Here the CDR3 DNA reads TGTGCCAGCAGCAGGGGGGGTAGCGGGGGGTACAATGAGCAGTTCTTC. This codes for CASSRGGSGGYNEQFF.

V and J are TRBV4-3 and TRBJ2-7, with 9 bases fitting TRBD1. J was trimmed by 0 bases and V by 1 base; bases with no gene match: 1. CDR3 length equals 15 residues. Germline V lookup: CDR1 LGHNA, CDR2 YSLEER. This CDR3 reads CASSQATGGSYEQYF. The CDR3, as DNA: TGCGCCAGCAGCCAAGCGACAGGGGGCTCCTACGAGCAGTACTTC.

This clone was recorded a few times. The CDR3 bases are TGTGCCAGCAGCTTGACAGGCTACAATTCACCCCTCCACTTT. Translating gives CASSLTGYNSPLHF. The V gene is TRBV7-6, the J gene TRBJ1-6; weak D call: TRBD1 (6 bases). Germline CDR1 SGHVS, CDR2 FNYEAQ. Trimming cost V 3 bases and J 7 bases, with 10 bases left between them. The CDR3 consists of 14 residues. Together with reference TRBV7-6 and TRBJ1-6, the CDR3 gives the full variable domain: GAGVSQSPRYKVTKRGQDVALRCDPISGHVSLYWYRQALGQGPEFLTYFNYEAQQDKSGLPNDRFSAERPEGSISTLTIQRTEQRDSAMYRCASSLTGYNSPLHFGNGTRLTVT.

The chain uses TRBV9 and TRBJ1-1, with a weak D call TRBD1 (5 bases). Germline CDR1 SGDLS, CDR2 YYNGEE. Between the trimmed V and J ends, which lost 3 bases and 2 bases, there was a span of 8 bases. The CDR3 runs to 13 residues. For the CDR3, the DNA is TGTGCCAGCAGCGGCGGGGGAAACACTGAAGCTTTCTTT. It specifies CASSGGGNTEAFF.

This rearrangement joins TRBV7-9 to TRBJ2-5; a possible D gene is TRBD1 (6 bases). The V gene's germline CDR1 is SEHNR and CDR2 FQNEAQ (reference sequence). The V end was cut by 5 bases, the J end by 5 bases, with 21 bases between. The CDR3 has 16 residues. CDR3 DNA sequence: TGTGCCAGCAGCCCTCTGGGAAACAGGGTAGGGGAGACCCAGTACTTC. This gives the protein CASSPLGNRVGETQYF.

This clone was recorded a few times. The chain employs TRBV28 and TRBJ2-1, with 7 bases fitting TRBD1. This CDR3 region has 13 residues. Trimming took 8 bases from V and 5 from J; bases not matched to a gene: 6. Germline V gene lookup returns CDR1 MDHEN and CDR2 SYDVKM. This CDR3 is CASRDRVNNEQFF. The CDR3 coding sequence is TGTGCCAGCCGAGACAGGGTAAACAATGAGCAGTTCTTC.

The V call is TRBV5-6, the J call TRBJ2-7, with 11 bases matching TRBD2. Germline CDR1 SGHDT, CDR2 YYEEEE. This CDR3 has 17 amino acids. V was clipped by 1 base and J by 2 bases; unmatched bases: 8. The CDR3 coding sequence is TGTGCCAGCAGCTTGAGTAGCGGGGGGGCCTATCCCTACGAGCAGTACTTC. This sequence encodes CASSLSSGGAYPYEQYF.

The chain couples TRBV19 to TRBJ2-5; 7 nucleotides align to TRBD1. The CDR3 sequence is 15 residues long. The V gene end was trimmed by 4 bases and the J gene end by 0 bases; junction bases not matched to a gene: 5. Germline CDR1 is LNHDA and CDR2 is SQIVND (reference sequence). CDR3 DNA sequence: TGTGCCAGTAGTACTTTACAGGGGTACCAAGAGACCCAGTACTTC. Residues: CASSTLQGYQETQYF. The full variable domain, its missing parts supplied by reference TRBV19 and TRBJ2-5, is DGGITQSPKYLFRKEGQNVTLSCEQNLNHDAMYWYRQDPGQGLRLIYYSQIVNDFQKGDIAEGYSVSREKKESFPLTVTSAQKNPTAFYLCASSTLQGYQETQYFGPGTRLLVL.

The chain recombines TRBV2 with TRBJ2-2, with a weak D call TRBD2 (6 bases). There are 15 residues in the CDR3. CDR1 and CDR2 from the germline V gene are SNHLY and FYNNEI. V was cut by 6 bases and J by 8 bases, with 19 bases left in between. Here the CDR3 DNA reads TGTGCCAGCAGGCCCATCGGGGGATCAGGAGGGGAGCTGTTTTTT. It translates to CASRPIGGSGGELFF.

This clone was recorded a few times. The CDR3 DNA reads TGCGCCAGCAGCTGGGCGGGACAGGGGGCCGCCGAGCAGTACTTC. It specifies CASSWAGQGAAEQYF. This chain connects TRBV5-1 to TRBJ2-7; TRBD1 matches at 12 bases. Germline trimming cut 3 bases from V and 6 bases from J; bases unmatched to any gene: 7. The CDR3 has 15 residues. Germline assignment: CDR1 SGHRS and CDR2 YFSETQ.

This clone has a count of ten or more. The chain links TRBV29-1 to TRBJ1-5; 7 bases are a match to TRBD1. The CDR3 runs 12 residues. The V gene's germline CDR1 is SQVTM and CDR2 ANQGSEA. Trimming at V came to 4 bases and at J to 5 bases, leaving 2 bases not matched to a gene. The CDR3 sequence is CSVGDSYQPQHF. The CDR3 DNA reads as TGCAGCGTTGGGGACAGTTATCAGCCCCAGCATTTT.

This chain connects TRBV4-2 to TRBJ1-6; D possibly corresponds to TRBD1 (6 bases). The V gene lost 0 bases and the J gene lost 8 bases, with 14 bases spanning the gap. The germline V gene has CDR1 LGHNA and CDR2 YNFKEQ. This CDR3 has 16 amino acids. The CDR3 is CASSQDEGDIDSPLHF. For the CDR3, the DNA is TGTGCCAGCAGCCAAGATGAGGGGGACATAGATTCACCCCTCCACTTT.

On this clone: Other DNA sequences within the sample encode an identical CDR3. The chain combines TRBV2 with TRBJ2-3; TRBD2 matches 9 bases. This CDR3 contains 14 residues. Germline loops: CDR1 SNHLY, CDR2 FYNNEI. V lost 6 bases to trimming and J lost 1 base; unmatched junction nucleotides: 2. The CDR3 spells CASRVAGGTDTQYF. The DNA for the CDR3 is TGTGCCAGCAGGGTAGCGGGGGGCACAGATACGCAGTATTTT.

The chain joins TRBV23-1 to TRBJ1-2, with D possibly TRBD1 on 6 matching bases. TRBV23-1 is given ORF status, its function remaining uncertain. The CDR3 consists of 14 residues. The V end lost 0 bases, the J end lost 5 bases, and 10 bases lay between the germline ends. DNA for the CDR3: TGCGCCAGCAGTCAATCGCCAGGGGATTATGGCTACACCTTC. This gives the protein CASSQSPGDYGYTF.

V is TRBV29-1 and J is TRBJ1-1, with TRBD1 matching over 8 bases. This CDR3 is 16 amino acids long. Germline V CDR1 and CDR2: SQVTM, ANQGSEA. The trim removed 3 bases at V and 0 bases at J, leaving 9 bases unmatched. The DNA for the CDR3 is TGCAGCGTTGAGATGACAGGGGTAGGTCTGAACACTGAAGCTTTCTTT. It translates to CSVEMTGVGLNTEAFF.

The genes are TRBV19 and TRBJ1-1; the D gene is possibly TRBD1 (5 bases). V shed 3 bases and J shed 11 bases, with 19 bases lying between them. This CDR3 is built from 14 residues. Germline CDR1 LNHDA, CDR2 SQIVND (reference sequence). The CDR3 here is CASSIPSGAGDAFF. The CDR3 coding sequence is TGTGCCAGTAGTATCCCCAGCGGAGCGGGGGACGCTTTCTTT.

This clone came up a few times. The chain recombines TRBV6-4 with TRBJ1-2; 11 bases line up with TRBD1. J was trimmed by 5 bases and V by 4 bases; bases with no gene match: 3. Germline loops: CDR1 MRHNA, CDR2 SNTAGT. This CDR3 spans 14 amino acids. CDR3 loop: CASSAGTGGYGYTF. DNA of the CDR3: TGTGCCAGCAGTGCGGGGACAGGGGGTTATGGCTACACCTTC.

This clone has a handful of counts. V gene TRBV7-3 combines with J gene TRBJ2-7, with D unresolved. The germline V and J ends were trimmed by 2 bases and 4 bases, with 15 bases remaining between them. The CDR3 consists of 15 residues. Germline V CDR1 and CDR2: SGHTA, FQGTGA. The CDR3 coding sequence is TGTGCCAGCAGCTTATCTAGTGGGTCCCCATACGAGCAGTACTTC. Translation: CASSLSSGSPYEQYF.